These 20 T cell receptor beta chains were all obtained from the same sample, sequenced in a study of T cell responses to AZD1222 COVID-19 vaccine (dated by TCRdb to the early 2020s). According to the study, the label for this sample's time point signals: about 28 days (+/-7) after the second vaccine dose. The receptor library was made with the immunoSEQ multiplex PCR assay. The clones in this table, taken by TCRdb from immuneACCESS, are in-frame only. Not every clone is retained; where verified, under half of the shortfall comes from an unresolved V gene, and the cause of the rest is unknown. The sample table lists about 160,000 clones, over 75% of them with a count of one. The top ten hold more than 4% of the sample. Sequenced material: peripheral blood, taken 28 days after the second AZD1222 dose. The origin of the receptors is an adult who received the AZD1222 COVID-19 vaccine.

The genes are TRBV5-1 and TRBJ1-1, with 7 bases identical to TRBD1. The CDR3 loop spans 14 amino acids. V dropped 4 bases and J dropped 1; count of bases not matched to a gene: 4. CDR1 is SGHRS and CDR2 is YFSETQ in the germline V gene. The CDR3 sequence is CASSPGQQNTEAFF. In nucleotides, the CDR3 is TGCGCCAGCAGCCCGGGACAGCAGAACACTGAAGCTTTCTTT.

The DNA of the CDR3 is TGTGCCAGCAGCGTGAACATACATCAGCCCCAGCATTTT. Translation: CASSVNIHQPQHF. The V and J genes are TRBV9 and TRBJ1-5; no definite D call. Trimming took off 2 bases at V and 5 bases at J, with 8 bases between the two ends. Germline CDR1 is SGDLS and CDR2 is YYNGEE. The CDR3 totals 13 residues.

This clone was counted only a few times. The rearrangement links TRBV15 to TRBJ1-3; 9 bases are shared with TRBD1. With 8 bases clipped from V and 7 bases from J, the junction kept 21 bases outside the gene matches. This CDR3 region has 18 residues. Looked up from germline, CDR1 is LNHNV and CDR2 is YYDKDF (reference sequence). The CDR3 loop reads CATEGGPHRDREINTIYF. The CDR3 DNA reads TGTGCCACCGAAGGGGGCCCACACCGGGACAGGGAAATTAACACCATATATTTT.

The chain combines TRBV6-5 with TRBJ1-3, with D possibly being TRBD1 (5 bases). The CDR3 is 15 amino acids. CDR1 MNHEY and CDR2 SVGAGI come from the germline V gene. CDR3 sequence: CALVVWGLAGNTIYF. As DNA, the CDR3 is TGTGCTCTAGTCGTGTGGGGACTGGCTGGAAACACCATATATTTT.

The rearrangement joins TRBV5-1 to TRBJ2-7; D call uncertain. Germline CDR1 reads SGHRS; CDR2 reads YFSETQ. The CDR3 has 13 residues. V was trimmed by 4 bases and J by 6 bases, leaving 14 bases between them. The chain's CDR3 is CASSPEGSGEQYF. In DNA form, the CDR3 reads TGCGCCAGCAGCCCTGAAGGGTCAGGCGAGCAGTACTTC.

The chain carries TRBV11-2 and TRBJ1-3, with D hard to call. This CDR3 contains 16 residues. The ends were cut back, 4 bases at V and 3 bases at J, with 16 bases in the middle. Germline CDR1 SGHAT, CDR2 FQNNGV. CDR3 coding DNA: TGTGCCAGCAGCTGGGAATGGGGTATGGGTGGAAACACCATATATTTT. Translated, it gives CASSWEWGMGGNTIYF.

The rearrangement uses TRBV19 and TRBJ2-7; 11 bases line up with TRBD1. The germline V gene has CDR1 LNHDA and CDR2 SQIVND (reference sequence). The V gene end was trimmed by 4 bases and the J gene end by 5 bases; junction bases not matched to a gene: 10. The CDR3 is 16 residues long. The CDR3 coding sequence is TGTGCCAGTAGTAGGAAAGGGACAGGGGGTACCAACGAGCAGTACTTC. Translation gives CASSRKGTGGTNEQYF.

The chain recombines TRBV27 with TRBJ2-1, with 7 bases fitting TRBD2. V was pared by 3 bases and J by 0 bases, with 8 bases of the junction left unmatched. CDR1 MNHEY and CDR2 SMNVEV come from the germline V gene (reference sequence). The length of the CDR3 is 17 residues. The CDR3 DNA sequence: TGTGCCAGCAGTTTCCAGCCGACTAGCTACTCCTACAATGAGCAGTTCTTC. This sequence encodes CASSFQPTSYSYNEQFF.

V usage is TRBV3-1 (or the pseudogene TRBV3-2) and J usage is TRBJ1-1; 7 bases are shared with TRBD1. CDR3 length equals 18 residues. Germline V gene data show CDR1 as LGHDT and CDR2 as YNNKEL (reference sequence). V lost 0 bases and J lost 5; bases outside the gene matches: 15. DNA of the CDR3: TGTGCCAGCAGCCAAGAGCCCAGGGGGGCGGGGCGGAGGACTGAAGCTTTCTTT. Translating gives CASSQEPRGAGRRTEAFF.

This clone was counted once. The chain couples TRBV29-1 to TRBJ2-1, with D perhaps being TRBD1 or TRBD2 (5 bases each). Per the germline V gene, CDR1 is SQVTM and CDR2 is ANQGSEA. The CDR3 totals 14 residues. The ends were cut back, 4 bases at V and 2 bases at J, with 12 bases in the middle. DNA of the CDR3: TGCAGCGTTGGTACGGGGCTCGCCTACAATGAGCAGTTCTTC. The encoded protein is CSVGTGLAYNEQFF.

V and J are TRBV7-6 and TRBJ2-7, with TRBD1 matching over 10 bases. The ends lost 1 base at V and 4 bases at J; junction bases unmatched: 10. Germline V gene data show CDR1 as SGHVS and CDR2 as FNYEAQ. This CDR3 is 17 amino acids long. CDR3 in amino acids: CASSLVSPGQGKYEQYF. In DNA, the CDR3 is TGTGCCAGCAGCTTAGTTTCACCGGGACAGGGGAAATACGAGCAGTACTTC. Complete variable domain (other parts from reference TRBV7-6 and TRBJ2-7): GAGVSQSPRYKVTKRGQDVALRCDPISGHVSLYWYRQALGQGPEFLTYFNYEAQQDKSGLPNDRFSAERPEGSISTLTIQRTEQRDSAMYRCASSLVSPGQGKYEQYFGPGTRLTVT.

This chain joins TRBV30 and TRBJ1-2; possibly TRBD1 for D (6 bases). The V gene lost 2 bases and the J gene lost 7 bases, with 11 bases spanning the gap. The germline V gene has CDR1 GTSNPN and CDR2 SVGIG (reference sequence). This CDR3 region has 12 residues. The CDR3 nucleotides are TGTGCCTGGAGTCTACAGGGCTTTGGCTACACCTTC. Its protein is CAWSLQGFGYTF.

This clone was counted a single time. The chain is built from TRBV6-6 and TRBJ1-1, with D tentatively TRBD1 (5 bases). Germline CDR1 reads MNHNY; CDR2 reads SVGAGI (reference sequence). Trimming cost V 10 bases and J 1 base, with 22 bases left between them. The CDR3 sequence is 16 residues long. The CDR3 reads CATLVWRGRENTEAFF. As DNA, the CDR3 is TGTGCCACCCTAGTTTGGAGGGGCAGGGAGAACACTGAAGCTTTCTTT.

The V gene is TRBV19, the J gene TRBJ1-3, with no clear D. This CDR3 has 16 amino acids. Germline CDR1 and CDR2: LNHDA and SQIVND (reference sequence). Trimming stripped 7 bases from V and 4 bases from J, with 20 bases between. CDR3 DNA sequence: TGTGCCAGTACCGACTCCTACACTTTTCAGGGAAACACCATATATTTT. Amino acids: CASTDSYTFQGNTIYF.

The chain couples TRBV7-2 to TRBJ2-1; 8 positions match TRBD2. The CDR3 is 15 amino acids. Germline V lookup: CDR1 SGHTA, CDR2 FQGNSA. Losses at the gene ends were 6 bases for V and 5 bases for J; bases not matched to a gene: 9. CDR3 in amino acids: CASSQALRGDNEQFF. In DNA form, the CDR3 reads TGTGCCAGCAGTCAGGCTTTGCGGGGGGACAATGAGCAGTTCTTC.

The CDR3 coding sequence is TGTGCCTACCTTGCCGGCACAGGGTCTTCCGATCAGCCCCAGCATTTT. This gives the protein CAYLAGTGSSDQPQHF. The chain links TRBV30 to TRBJ1-5, with D perhaps TRBD1 (6 bases). The V end was cut by 7 bases, the J end by 5 bases, with 24 bases between. The germline gives CDR1 GTSNPN, CDR2 SVGIG (reference sequence). This CDR3 spans 16 amino acids. Filled out from reference TRBV30 and TRBJ1-5, the complete variable domain reads SQTIHQWPATLVQPVGSPLSLECTVEGTSNPNLYWYRQAAGRGLQLLFYSVGIGQISSEVPQNLSASRPQDRQFILSSKKLLLSDSGFYLCAYLAGTGSSDQPQHFGDGTRLSIL.

DNA of the CDR3: TGTGCCAGCAGTGAAGCGGGTCTCTATGGCTACACCTTC. Translating gives CASSEAGLYGYTF. This chain connects TRBV6-1 to TRBJ1-2; D not certain. The V gene's germline CDR1 is MNHNS and CDR2 SASEGT. CDR3 length: 13 residues. Deletions cut 0 bases from V and 4 bases from J, with 6 bases between.

The CDR3 nucleotides read TGTGCCAGCAGCTTACAGGGAGAGAACACTGAAGCTTTCTTT. Its translation is CASSLQGENTEAFF. The chain carries TRBV7-9 and TRBJ1-1; TRBD1 might be the D (5 bases). The V gene lost 2 bases and the J gene lost 1 base, with 8 bases spanning the gap. This CDR3 comprises 14 residues. CDR1 SEHNR and CDR2 FQNEAQ come from the germline V gene (reference sequence).

This clone has just a few counts. J is TRBJ1-1 and V is TRBV5-1; 9 bases align to TRBD1. Germline V gene lookup returns CDR1 SGHRS and CDR2 YFSETQ. The CDR3 loop spans 15 amino acids. J was trimmed by 4 bases and V by 4 bases; bases with no gene match: 8. The CDR3 DNA sequence: TGCGCCAGCAGCCTCGGACAGGGGATGGGCACTGAAGCTTTCTTT. It is translated as CASSLGQGMGTEAFF.

The chain joins TRBV5-6 to TRBJ1-1; D ambiguous. Germline CDR1 is SGHDT and CDR2 is YYEEEE. V lost 2 bases and J 14 bases, leaving 16 bases between the germline ends. The CDR3 is made up of 12 amino acids. This chain's CDR3 is CASSFLRADWFF. DNA of the CDR3: TGTGCCAGCAGCTTTTTGCGGGCGGACTGGTTCTTT. Based on the CDR3 plus reference TRBV5-6 and TRBJ1-1, the full variable domain is DAGVTQSPTHLIKTRGQQVTLRCSPKSGHDTVSWYQQALGQGPQFIFQYYEEEERQRGNFPDRFSGHQFPNYSSELNVNALLLGDSALYLCASSFLRADWFFGQGTRLTVV.